A single sample is the source of the 30 T cell receptor beta chains below, sequenced in a study of regulatory T cells in long-lasting Graves disease. Time point defined: persistent/refractory GD, antithyroid drugs over 5 years with positive TRAb. There was RNA extracted from PBMCs, and the TCR library was made from it. CDR3-region Arm-PCR and iRepertoire HTBI primers produced the TCR beta libraries. TCRdb reprocessed the multiplex PCR reads via MiXCR and lists one record per CDR3 protein. The sample has around 430,000 distinct CDR3 sequences; 22% are singletons. The sequences come from peripheral blood mononuclear cells (PBMCs), collected when the disease was refractory, from a patient treated with antithyroid drugs. The origin of the receptors is a female donor with Graves disease.

This clonotype came up many times. The chain joins TRBV7-2 to TRBJ1-5; a weak D match, TRBD1 (6 bases). The germline V gene has CDR1 SGHTA and CDR2 FQGNSA. Trimming removed 5 bases at V and 0 bases at J, with 20 bases between. This CDR3 contains 18 residues. CDR3 sequence: CASSTHPGTPPSNQPQHF. As DNA, the CDR3 is TGTGCCAGCAGCACTCATCCCGGGACACCTCCTAGCAATCAGCCCCAGCATTTT.

This clonotype was counted a few times. The chain uses TRBV7-2 and TRBJ2-1; 9 positions agree with TRBD1. J lost 6 bases, V lost 7 bases, and 10 bases had no gene match. The CDR3 sequence is 15 residues long. Germline V gene sequence: CDR1 SGHTA, CDR2 FQGNSA. CDR3 loop: CASTARDRAPNEQFF. The CDR3, as DNA: TGTGCCAGCACCGCACGGGACAGGGCCCCCAATGAGCAGTTCTTC.

This clonotype has just a few counts. The chain links TRBV19 to TRBJ1-1, with D perhaps TRBD1 (6 bases). Germline V gene data show CDR1 as LNHDA and CDR2 as SQIVND (reference sequence). V dropped 7 bases and J dropped 5 bases, with 17 bases sitting between them. The CDR3 loop spans 14 amino acids. This CDR3 reads CASKRIGGGTEAFF. The DNA for the CDR3 is TGTGCCAGTAAAAGGATCGGGGGCGGGACTGAAGCTTTCTTT.

The chain recombines TRBV3-1 with TRBJ1-1; 7 nucleotides line up with TRBD1. CDR1 LGHDT and CDR2 YNNKEL come from the germline V gene (reference sequence). V was clipped by 2 bases and J by 1 base; unmatched bases: 4. The CDR3 contains 15 residues. The CDR3 here is CASSQRTGPNTEAFF. In nucleotides, the CDR3 is TGTGCCAGCAGCCAACGGACAGGTCCGAACACTGAAGCTTTCTTT.

The chain links TRBV5-5 to TRBJ1-5; D is possibly TRBD1 (6 bases). Germline V lookup: CDR1 SGHKS, CDR2 YYEKEE (reference sequence). The CDR3 extends over 17 amino acids. V was clipped by 4 bases and J by 1 base, with 18 bases between them. The CDR3 DNA is TGTGCCAGCAGCAGAAGTGGCGGGGGCTTGAGCAATCAGCCCCAGCATTTT. Its protein product is CASSRSGGGLSNQPQHF.

Of note for this clonotype: A much larger clone is a single base away; this may be a read error. The CDR3 is CASGYRGTGQETQYF. The CDR3 coding sequence is TGTGCCAGCGGTTACCGAGGGACAGGGCAAGAGACCCAGTACTTC. The rearrangement links TRBV6-2 or TRBV6-3 to TRBJ2-5, with TRBD1 matching over 9 bases. Germline-derived CDR1 and CDR2 are MNHEY and SVGEGT. This CDR3 contains 15 residues.

In its sample, this clonotype was seen many times. The V call is TRBV29-1, the J call TRBJ1-1, with D possibly being TRBD1 (6 bases). The V and J ends lost 7 bases and 6 bases respectively, with 9 bases between them. Germline V gene lookup returns CDR1 SQVTM and CDR2 ANQGSEA. CDR3 length equals 10 residues. The CDR3 sequence is CSAGTPEAFF. CDR3 nucleotide sequence: TGCAGCGCTGGGACACCTGAAGCTTTCTTT.

This clonotype was counted between two and nine times. The V gene is TRBV6-2 or TRBV6-3, the J gene TRBJ2-1; 11 bases agree with TRBD2. The length of the CDR3 is 16 residues. J gave up 8 bases and V 4 bases, and 10 bases lay outside the gene matches. Germline V gives CDR1 MNHEY, CDR2 SVGEGT. The DNA for the CDR3 is TGTGCCAGCAGTTTGTGGACTAGCGGGTCCTTGGATGAGCAGTTCTTC. Amino acid sequence: CASSLWTSGSLDEQFF.

CDR3 in amino acids: CASSFSFWTGELFF. The DNA of the CDR3 is TGTGCCAGCAGTTTTAGTTTTTGGACCGGGGAGCTGTTTTTT. V usage is TRBV27 and J usage is TRBJ2-2, with unresolved D. CDR3 length: 14 amino acids. V was shortened by 3 bases and J by 5 bases, with 10 bases between the two germline ends. The V gene's germline CDR1 is MNHEY and CDR2 SMNVEV (reference sequence).

This clonotype has just a few counts. CDR3 loop: CAWRRFGALYGYTF. The CDR3 DNA follows: TGTGCCTGGAGAAGGTTTGGGGCGCTCTATGGCTACACCTTC. The chain recombines TRBV30 with TRBJ1-2; TRBD1 is a possible D gene (5 bases). The CDR3 runs 14 residues. Trimming took 3 bases from V and 4 from J, leaving 15 bases between them. Germline V gives CDR1 GTSNPN, CDR2 SVGIG (reference sequence).

The chain combines TRBV7-2 with TRBJ2-3; 7 bases agree with TRBD2. This CDR3 region has 16 residues. Trimming at V came to 2 bases and at J to 1 base, leaving 6 bases not matched to a gene. The germline CDR1 and CDR2 sequences are SGHTA and FQGNSA. CDR3 residues: CASSLSGGGGTDTQYF. CDR3 coding DNA: TGTGCCAGCAGCTTAAGTGGGGGAGGGGGCACAGATACGCAGTATTTT.

This clonotype was counted a single time. V and J are TRBV6-1 and TRBJ2-3; 7 nucleotides agree with TRBD1. V dropped 5 bases and J dropped 0; count of bases not matched to a gene: 8. The CDR3 runs 16 residues. Germline V gene sequence: CDR1 MNHNS, CDR2 SASEGT. CDR3 region: CASSLGTAGSTDTQYF. CDR3 DNA: TGTGCCAGCAGTCTAGGGACAGCCGGTAGCACAGATACGCAGTATTTT.

This chain links TRBV20-1 with TRBJ1-1, with D possibly being TRBD1 (6 bases). The CDR3 covers 16 residues. The V end lost 0 bases, the J end lost 0 bases, and 14 bases lay between the germline ends. Germline CDR1 is DFQATT and CDR2 is SNEGSKA (reference sequence). The CDR3 DNA sequence: TGCAGTGCTAGAGATGGGGGCAGGGCCTTGAACACTGAAGCTTTCTTT. This sequence encodes CSARDGGRALNTEAFF.

In its sample, this clonotype was seen many times. The V gene is TRBV6-1, the J gene TRBJ2-5, with TRBD2 as a possible D gene (6 bases). This CDR3 spans 16 amino acids. Germline V gene data show CDR1 as MNHNS and CDR2 as SASEGT. V gave up 5 bases and J gave up 0 bases, with 16 bases separating them. The CDR3 DNA is TGTGCCAGCAGTATTAGGGCCGGGACTTACCAAGAGACCCAGTACTTC. It translates to CASSIRAGTYQETQYF.

The chain uses TRBV9 and TRBJ2-2; D is undetermined. The CDR3 covers 15 residues. Germline V gene data show CDR1 as SGDLS and CDR2 as YYNGEE. The V and J ends lost 0 bases and 1 base respectively, with 7 bases between them. CDR3 loop: CASSVVYGNTGELFF. The CDR3 coding sequence is TGTGCCAGCAGCGTAGTTTACGGGAACACCGGGGAGCTGTTTTTT.

This clonotype appeared many times. The chain joins TRBV28 to TRBJ1-4, with D uncertain. CDR3 length: 13 amino acids. V was cut by 2 bases and J by 5 bases, with 6 bases left in between. From germline, CDR1 is MDHEN and CDR2 SYDVKM. The CDR3 DNA sequence: TGTGCCAGCAGTTTACCTGCGAATGAAAAACTGTTTTTT. Residues: CASSLPANEKLFF.

This clonotype has at least ten counts. CDR3 in amino acids: CASSLRTRSNTGELFF. The DNA for the CDR3 is TGTGCCAGCAGCTTGAGGACTAGGTCGAACACCGGGGAGCTGTTTTTT. The chain combines TRBV7-2 with TRBJ2-2, with 7 nucleotides matching TRBD2. Germline-derived CDR1 and CDR2 are SGHTA and FQGNSA. V dropped 3 bases and J dropped 0; count of bases not matched to a gene: 4. The CDR3 is 16 residues long.

The chain carries TRBV18 and TRBJ2-5, with D perhaps being TRBD1 or TRBD2 (5 bases each). Trimming pared 6 bases from V and 2 bases from J, leaving 16 bases between. CDR1 is KGHSH, CDR2 LQKENI, per germline. The CDR3 covers 15 residues. The CDR3 here is CASSISFGAQETQYF. The CDR3 DNA sequence: TGTGCCAGCTCGATTAGCTTCGGGGCACAAGAGACCCAGTACTTC.

This chain uses TRBV9 with TRBJ2-7, with a weak D call TRBD2 (5 bases). This CDR3 is built from 13 residues. With 3 bases removed from V and 5 bases from J, the gap between germline ends came to 12 bases. The germline CDR1 and CDR2 sequences are SGDLS and YYNGEE. For the CDR3, the DNA is TGTGCCAGCAGCGCCAGCGAGGGAAACGAGCAGTACTTC. Protein sequence: CASSASEGNEQYF.

This clonotype showed up many times. The chain joins TRBV12-3 or TRBV12-4 to TRBJ1-2; TRBD1 matches at 7 bases. V was clipped by 2 bases and J by 8 bases; unmatched bases: 8. The CDR3 consists of 14 residues. The CDR3 sequence is CASSLTDRDQGYTF. The CDR3 nucleotides read TGTGCCAGCAGTTTAACAGACAGGGATCAAGGCTACACCTTC.

The sample holds many counts of this clonotype. The chain recombines TRBV6-1 with TRBJ1-1, with TRBD1 matching over 7 bases. This CDR3 spans 14 amino acids. Trimming removed 6 bases from V and 0 bases from J; junction bases left unmatched: 4. From germline, CDR1 is MNHNS and CDR2 SASEGT. As DNA, the CDR3 is TGTGCCAGCAGAAGGGGACAGATGAACACTGAAGCTTTCTTT. Translated: CASRRGQMNTEAFF.

V gene TRBV6-1 combines with J gene TRBJ1-2; no firm D call. The CDR3 runs 14 residues. Trimming shortened V by 5 bases and J by 4 bases, and 14 bases separated the two germline ends. Germline loops: CDR1 MNHNS, CDR2 SASEGT. This CDR3 is CASSRTDATYGYTF. In nucleotides, the CDR3 is TGTGCCAGCAGTCGGACCGATGCTACCTATGGCTACACCTTC.

The J gene is TRBJ2-1, the V gene TRBV12-3 or TRBV12-4; no clear D gene. The CDR3 runs to 12 residues. Between the trimmed V and J ends, which lost 3 bases and 9 bases, there was a span of 9 bases. CDR3 residues: CASSFDSGEQFF. CDR3 coding DNA: TGTGCCAGCAGTTTTGACTCTGGTGAGCAGTTCTTC.

This clonotype was detected only a few times. The genes are TRBV13 and TRBJ1-3; D is uncertain. The CDR3 consists of 14 residues. Germline CDR1 is PRHDT and CDR2 is FYEKMQ (reference sequence). Trimming removed 3 bases from V and 4 bases from J, with 10 bases in between. The CDR3 here is CASSFPGVGNTIYF. CDR3 DNA: TGTGCCAGCAGCTTCCCGGGAGTCGGAAACACCATATATTTT.

In its sample, this clonotype was seen many times. This chain uses TRBV6-5 with TRBJ1-2; 9 bases align to TRBD1. V was pared by 0 bases and J by 4 bases, with 6 bases of the junction left unmatched. The CDR3 is 16 residues long. Germline V lookup: CDR1 MNHEY, CDR2 SVGAGI. Here the CDR3 DNA reads TGTGCCAGCAGTTACTCGCGAACAGGGGGCGGCTATGGCTACACCTTC. Amino acids: CASSYSRTGGGYGYTF.

The rearrangement links TRBV5-1 to TRBJ2-2; D tentatively fits TRBD1 or TRBD2 (5 bases each). V was clipped by 0 bases and J by 1 base, with 13 bases between them. This CDR3 region has 17 residues. CDR1 SGHRS and CDR2 YFSETQ come from the germline V gene. The CDR3 DNA follows: TGCGCCAGCAGCTTGGGTTTCGGGACCGGGAACACCGGGGAGCTGTTTTTT. This codes for CASSLGFGTGNTGELFF.

This clonotype has a handful of counts. This rearrangement joins TRBV5-4 to TRBJ2-5; TRBD2 agrees at 11 bases. The CDR3 is 15 residues long. V lost 2 bases to trimming and J lost 1 base; unmatched junction nucleotides: 1. Germline V gene data show CDR1 as SGHNT and CDR2 as YYREEE (reference sequence). In nucleotides, the CDR3 is TGTGCCAGCAGCTTTAGCGGGGGGGCCCAAGAGACCCAGTACTTC. It yields the protein CASSFSGGAQETQYF.

This clonotype came up many times. The rearrangement uses TRBV5-1 and TRBJ1-1; the D gene is possibly TRBD1 (6 bases). The germline V gene has CDR1 SGHRS and CDR2 YFSETQ. V was shortened by 2 bases and J by 5 bases, with 13 bases between the two germline ends. The CDR3 length is 14 residues. CDR3 protein: CASSFRGGGTEAFF. CDR3 in DNA: TGCGCCAGCAGCTTTAGGGGGGGAGGAACTGAAGCTTTCTTT.

This clonotype came up once. Being one base from a much bigger clone, this may be a read error. Since no conserved phenylalanine or tryptophan closes the CDR3, a read error is the likely cause. V usage is TRBV20-1 and J usage is TRBJ2-5, with TRBD1 matching 7 bases. Per the germline V gene, CDR1 is DFQATT and CDR2 is SNEGSKA (reference sequence). With V trimmed by 4 bases and J by 3 bases, 14 bases remained unmatched. CDR3 length: 16 residues. CDR3 region: CSATPLIRDRKETQYS. DNA of the CDR3: TGCAGTGCTACGCCACTGATCCGGGACAGAAAAGAGACCCAGTACTCC.

The chain recombines TRBV20-1 with TRBJ2-7; the D is unclear. The V and J ends lost 1 base and 2 bases respectively, with 9 bases between them. This CDR3 spans 13 amino acids. Germline CDR1 and CDR2: DFQATT and SNEGSKA (reference sequence). The chain's CDR3 is CSARGSGAYEQYF. CDR3 DNA sequence: TGCAGTGCTAGAGGGTCTGGAGCCTACGAGCAGTACTTC.